This T cell receptor (beta chain) is from a study of T-cell reconstitution after alpha-beta-depleted transplantation in children. Germline CDR1 reads LGHNA; CDR2 reads YSLEER. The CDR3 extends over 19 amino acids. Germline trimming cut 4 bases from V and 0 bases from J; bases unmatched to any gene: 11. This clonotype was picked up many times. The TCRbeta library was prepared with unique molecular identifiers. TCRdb re-derived calls from the PCR reads in MiXCR, one entry per CDR3 protein. The table includes around 4,000 distinct CDR3 sequences, 24% detected once. This sequence was found in a boy younger than two who had a stem cell transplant for acute myeloid leukemia, so the T cells may come from the graft donor. This specimen consisted of PBMCs, mostly from graft donor cells, obtained 60 days after TCRalphabeta/CD19-depleted stem cell transplant. The V call is TRBV4-3, the J call TRBJ2-4; 11 bases line up with TRBD2. Here the CDR3 DNA reads TGCGCCAGCAGCCGAGGGACTAGCGGAAGGTCACTAGCCAAAAACATTCAGTACTTC. Translation: CASSRGTSGRSLAKNIQYF.